Shown below are 6 T cell receptor beta chains from a single sample sequenced in a study of T cell responses to AZD1222 COVID-19 vaccine. The assay was immunoSEQ multiplex PCR, and TCRdb's table has in-frame clones only and misses some. This table has roughly 140,000 clones, around 86% appearing once. The sample in question was peripheral blood, obtained 28 days after the second AZD1222 dose. Receptors originate from an adult who received the AZD1222 COVID-19 vaccine.

CDR3 residues: CASRGRGTGELFF. CDR3 in DNA: TGTGCCAGCAGGGGGCGCGGAACCGGGGAGCTGTTTTTT. The chain joins TRBV27 to TRBJ2-2, with D possibly TRBD1 on 5 matching bases. The CDR3 covers 13 residues. The germline V and J ends were trimmed by 6 bases and 5 bases, with 10 bases remaining between them. Looked up from germline, CDR1 is MNHEY and CDR2 is SMNVEV (reference sequence).

This chain joins TRBV19 and TRBJ2-7; D may be TRBD1 or TRBD2 (5 bases each). The CDR3 loop spans 13 amino acids. Between the trimmed V and J ends, which lost 6 bases and 5 bases, there was a span of 14 bases. The V gene's germline CDR1 is LNHDA and CDR2 SQIVND (reference sequence). CDR3 coding DNA: TGTGCCAGTAGCCTCCGGGGCACAGACGAGCAGTACTTC. Residues: CASSLRGTDEQYF. Full variable domain (outside the CDR3, taken from reference TRBV19 and TRBJ2-7): DGGITQSPKYLFRKEGQNVTLSCEQNLNHDAMYWYRQDPGQGLRLIYYSQIVNDFQKGDIAEGYSVSREKKESFPLTVTSAQKNPTAFYLCASSLRGTDEQYFGPGTRLTVT.

This clone was recorded only once. The chain uses TRBV9 and TRBJ2-3; 10 nucleotides agree with TRBD2. The CDR3 loop spans 20 amino acids. The germline V gene encodes CDR1 SGDLS and CDR2 YYNGEE. V trimming: 0 bases; J trimming: 1 base; junction bases outside the gene matches: 14. The CDR3 spells CASSVEVSGRPNKRTDTQYF. CDR3 nucleotide sequence: TGTGCCAGCAGCGTAGAAGTTAGCGGGAGGCCCAACAAACGCACAGATACGCAGTATTTT.

This clone has only a few counts. The chain carries TRBV21-1 and TRBJ2-6; the table's D gene call, TRBD1, was not cross checked with the DNA. TRBV21-1 is given as a pseudogene. This CDR3 is built from 19 residues. The chain's CDR3 is CASSKWKRQGCSGANVLTF. CDR3 in DNA: TGTGCCAGCAGCAAATGGAAGAGGCAGGGGTGCTCTGGGGCCAACGTCCTGACTTTC.

CDR3 bases: TGTGCCAGTAGTCCGCCGGATACCCCAGATACGCAGTATTTT. It is translated as CASSPPDTPDTQYF. The gene calls are TRBV19 and TRBJ2-3; D gene unclear. The CDR3 runs 14 residues. Trimming took off 5 bases at V and 4 bases at J, with 13 bases between the two ends. Germline assignment: CDR1 LNHDA and CDR2 SQIVND (reference sequence).

V is TRBV28 and J is TRBJ1-3; maybe TRBD1 (6 bases). Germline-derived CDR1 and CDR2 are MDHEN and SYDVKM. The ends were cut back, 4 bases at V and 0 bases at J, with 16 bases in the middle. The CDR3 extends over 17 amino acids. The CDR3 region has the DNA TGTGCCAGCAGTTCCCTACCGGGGGCTGGCTCTGGAAACACCATATATTTT. Residues: CASSSLPGAGSGNTIYF.